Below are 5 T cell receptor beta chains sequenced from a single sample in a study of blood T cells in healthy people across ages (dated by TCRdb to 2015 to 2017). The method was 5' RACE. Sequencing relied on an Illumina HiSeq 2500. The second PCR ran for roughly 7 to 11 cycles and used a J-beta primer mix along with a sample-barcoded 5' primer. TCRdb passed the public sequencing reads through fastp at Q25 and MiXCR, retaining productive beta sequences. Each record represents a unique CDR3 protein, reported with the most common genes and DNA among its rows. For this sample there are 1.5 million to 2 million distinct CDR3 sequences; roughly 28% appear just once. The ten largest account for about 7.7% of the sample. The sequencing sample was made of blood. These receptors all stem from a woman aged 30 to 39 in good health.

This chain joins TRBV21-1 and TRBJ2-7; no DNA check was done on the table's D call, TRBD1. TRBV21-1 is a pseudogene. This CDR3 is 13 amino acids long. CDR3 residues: CASIRTGPGEQYF. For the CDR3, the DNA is TGTGCCAGCATCCGGACAGGCCCGGGGGAGCAGTACTTC.

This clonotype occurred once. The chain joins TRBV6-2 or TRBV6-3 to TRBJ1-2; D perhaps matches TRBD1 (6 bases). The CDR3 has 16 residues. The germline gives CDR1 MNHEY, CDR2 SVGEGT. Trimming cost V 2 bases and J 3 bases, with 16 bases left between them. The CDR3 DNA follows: TGTGCCAGCAGTTACGGCACTGGACGGGGGCACTATGGCTACACCTTC. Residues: CASSYGTGRGHYGYTF.

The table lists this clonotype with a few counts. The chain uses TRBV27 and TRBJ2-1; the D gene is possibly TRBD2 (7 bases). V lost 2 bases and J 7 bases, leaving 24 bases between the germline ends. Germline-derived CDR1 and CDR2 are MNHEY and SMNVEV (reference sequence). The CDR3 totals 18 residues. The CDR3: CASSLLGGALDIENEQFF. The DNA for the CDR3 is TGTGCCAGCAGTTTACTGGGGGGGGCCCTCGATATTGAGAATGAGCAGTTCTTC.

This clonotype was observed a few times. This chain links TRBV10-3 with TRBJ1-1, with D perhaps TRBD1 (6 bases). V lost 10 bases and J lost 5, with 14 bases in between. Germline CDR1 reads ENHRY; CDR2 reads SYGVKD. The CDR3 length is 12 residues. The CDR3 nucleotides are TGTGCCACCAGGGGAGGAGGTACTGAAGCTTTCTTT. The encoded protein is CATRGGGTEAFF.

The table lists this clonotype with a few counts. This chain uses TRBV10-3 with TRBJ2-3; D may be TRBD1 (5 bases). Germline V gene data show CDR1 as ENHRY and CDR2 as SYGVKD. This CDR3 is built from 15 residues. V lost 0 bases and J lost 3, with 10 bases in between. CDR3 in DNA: TGTGCCATCAGTGAGTCGGTGGGGCAAACAGATACGCAGTATTTT. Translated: CAISESVGQTDTQYF.